This T cell receptor beta chain was sequenced during a study of control samples from healthy donors and cancer patients (dated by TCRdb to the early 2020s). V sheds 0 bases and J sheds 5 bases, leaving 7 bases between their ends. CDR1 and CDR2, looked up from the germline V gene, are MNHEY and SVGEGT. The CDR3 starts with the cysteine, ends with the phenylalanine, and has 14 residues. CDR3 DNA only is kept here, 42 bases in frame from base 1. With regard to this clone: Its antigen is still unknown. The record has no base qualities; no much larger clone is one base away.

The method was the immunoSEQ multiplex PCR assay. TCRdb stores this immuneACCESS table with in-frame sequences only. Part of the clones is absent; in the studies checked, under half of the shortfall reflects unresolved V genes, and no reason is known for the rest. The sample has about 170,000 clones on record, 91% of them singletons. About 1.6% of the sample goes to the ten largest clones. The sequence was obtained from a woman in her 30s in good health. Here the chain combines TRBV6-2 or TRBV6-3 and TRBJ2-2, and perhaps TRBD1 as D gene, on 6 matching bases. Sequenced input: blood. The nucleotide sequence is given as TGTGCCAGCAGTTACTCGGGACATACCGGGGAGCTGTTTTTT. It encodes CASSYSGHTGELFF.